Each of the 32 T cell receptor beta chains below was sequenced from the same sample in a study of T-cell reconstitution after alpha-beta-depleted transplantation in children. Unique molecular identifiers were incorporated during preparation of the TCRbeta library. Using its own MiXCR run on the PCR reads, TCRdb lists one record per CDR3 protein. The sample consists of nearly 400,000 distinct CDR3 sequences, around 20% of them appearing once. The sequencing here drew on PBMCs from the stem cell graft donor, taken from the stem cell graft. The source of these receptors is a human donor who donated a stem cell graft to a child with acute myeloid leukemia.

This clonotype was detected a few times. The rearrangement joins TRBV10-3 to TRBJ2-7, with 8 positions matching TRBD2. The CDR3 is 16 amino acids. The germline V gene has CDR1 ENHRY and CDR2 SYGVKD. Trimming took 2 bases from V and 0 from J; bases not matched to a gene: 6. The DNA of the CDR3 is TGTGCCATCAGTGAGGGAGGGCTAGCGGGCTCCTACGAGCAGTACTTC. It is translated as CAISEGGLAGSYEQYF.

There are many counts of this clonotype. The J gene is TRBJ2-3, the V gene TRBV20-1; no clear D. Per the germline V gene, CDR1 is DFQATT and CDR2 is SNEGSKA (reference sequence). Trimming removed 0 bases from V and 2 bases from J, with 9 bases in between. This CDR3 spans 14 amino acids. The CDR3 DNA reads as TGCAGTGCTAGAGATCGGCGCTCCACAGATACGCAGTATTTT. It yields the protein CSARDRRSTDTQYF.

The chain links TRBV29-1 to TRBJ2-4; D ambiguous. Germline values: CDR1 SQVTM, CDR2 ANQGSEA. V was trimmed by 7 bases and J by 3 bases, leaving 7 bases between them. The CDR3 has 11 amino acids. The chain's CDR3 is CSAESKNIQYF. The CDR3 DNA sequence: TGCAGCGCCGAAAGCAAAAACATTCAGTACTTC.

The chain is built from TRBV18 and TRBJ2-7, with 8 nucleotides matching TRBD1. Germline-derived CDR1 and CDR2 are KGHSH and LQKENI. The CDR3 sequence is 15 residues long. The trim removed 2 bases at V and 6 bases at J, leaving 9 bases unmatched. The DNA for the CDR3 is TGTGCCAGCTCACCAAAGTCTTGGACAGGGCCCGAGCAGTACTTC. Its protein is CASSPKSWTGPEQYF. The variable domain in full, completed from reference TRBV18 and TRBJ2-7, reads NAGVMQNPRHLVRRRGQEARLRCSPMKGHSHVYWYRQLPEEGLKFMVYLQKENIIDESGMPKERFSAEFPKEGPSILRIQQVVRGDSAAYFCASSPKSWTGPEQYFGPGTRLTVT.

This clonotype was detected ten times or more. The rearrangement uses TRBV12-3 or TRBV12-4 and TRBJ2-1; D is unclear. The CDR3 contains 14 residues. V gave up 1 base and J gave up 4 bases, with 8 bases separating them. CDR3 DNA sequence: TGTGCCAGCAGTTTAGAACTAACATACAATGAGCAGTTCTTC. Its translation: CASSLELTYNEQFF.

This chain joins TRBV9 and TRBJ2-2, with 10 bases that match TRBD1. Germline assignment: CDR1 SGDLS and CDR2 YYNGEE. The CDR3 spans 20 residues. V shed 3 bases and J 2 bases; nucleotides not matched to a gene: 16. The CDR3 sequence: CASSDPTGGAWVGNTGELFF. The CDR3 nucleotides are TGTGCCAGCAGCGACCCGACAGGGGGCGCGTGGGTGGGAAACACCGGGGAGCTGTTTTTT.

The chain links TRBV20-1 to TRBJ1-2; 8 positions agree with TRBD1. Unmatched junction bases numbered 11, after V lost 1 base and J lost 7 bases. The length of the CDR3 is 15 residues. The germline gives CDR1 DFQATT, CDR2 SNEGSKA (reference sequence). This CDR3 is CSARAPHGQGGGYTF. The CDR3 region has the DNA TGCAGTGCTAGAGCCCCCCATGGACAGGGTGGTGGCTACACCTTC.

V is TRBV20-1 and J is TRBJ2-3; maybe TRBD2 (6 bases). The CDR3 extends over 13 amino acids. Germline V CDR1 and CDR2: DFQATT, SNEGSKA (reference sequence). The V gene lost 6 bases and the J gene lost 2 bases, with 12 bases spanning the gap. The CDR3 loop reads CSACPSVTDTQYF. CDR3 nucleotides: TGCAGTGCCTGTCCTAGCGTCACAGATACGCAGTATTTT.

This clonotype was seen only a few times. The chain links TRBV20-1 to TRBJ2-7; D not certain. The germline gives CDR1 DFQATT, CDR2 SNEGSKA (reference sequence). CDR3 size: 12 residues. Deletions cut 6 bases from V and 0 bases from J, with 9 bases between. CDR3 nucleotides: TGCAGTGCGGCCTCAAGCTCCTACGAGCAGTACTTC. This sequence encodes CSAASSSYEQYF.

This clonotype was detected only a few times. The chain links TRBV7-3 to TRBJ2-7, with D perhaps matching TRBD2 (6 bases). There are 16 residues in the CDR3. Trimming stripped 5 bases from V and 1 base from J, with 18 bases between. CDR1 and CDR2 from the germline V gene are SGHTA and FQGTGA. The CDR3 loop is CASSPLASAGSYEQYF. CDR3 DNA sequence: TGTGCCAGCAGCCCCCTGGCTAGCGCAGGTTCCTACGAGCAGTACTTC.

The genes are TRBV20-1 and TRBJ2-1; D possibly corresponds to TRBD2 (7 bases). The CDR3 extends over 14 amino acids. With 1 base removed from V and 9 bases from J, the gap between germline ends came to 16 bases. From germline, CDR1 is DFQATT and CDR2 SNEGSKA (reference sequence). CDR3 DNA sequence: TGCAGTGCTAGAGTTCGCGGAGGGGGGGGTGAGCAGTTCTTC. Translated: CSARVRGGGGEQFF.

This clonotype occurred many times. The chain combines TRBV10-3 with TRBJ1-2; 7 nucleotides match TRBD1. Germline V lookup: CDR1 ENHRY, CDR2 SYGVKD. V was pared by 6 bases and J by 1 base, with 8 bases of the junction left unmatched. There are 15 residues in the CDR3. CDR3 DNA: TGTGCCATCAGCGAAGCAGGGGGGGATAACTATGGCTACACCTTC. This translates into CAISEAGGDNYGYTF.

This clonotype occurred a few times. The CDR3 reads CSARVLATGRPTYEQYF. CDR3 nucleotide sequence: TGCAGTGCTAGAGTTCTAGCGACAGGTAGGCCGACCTACGAGCAGTACTTC. The chain links TRBV20-1 to TRBJ2-7, with D perhaps being TRBD1 or TRBD2 (6 bases each). Germline values: CDR1 DFQATT, CDR2 SNEGSKA (reference sequence). The CDR3 covers 17 residues. V lost 1 base and J 2 bases, leaving 21 bases between the germline ends.

This chain connects TRBV12-3 or TRBV12-4 to TRBJ1-1; perhaps TRBD1 as D (5 bases). The V and J ends lost 7 bases and 7 bases respectively, with 19 bases between them. The CDR3 consists of 14 residues. CDR3 sequence reads: CASILNGALGEAFF. CDR3 coding DNA: TGTGCCAGCATCCTTAACGGGGCCCTTGGTGAAGCTTTCTTT.

This clonotype was counted between two and nine times. The chain has TRBV20-1 and TRBJ1-2; D unclear. Trimming cost V 6 bases and J 0 bases, with 11 bases left between them. The CDR3 sequence is 13 residues long. Germline lookup yields CDR1 DFQATT and CDR2 SNEGSKA (reference sequence). The CDR3 sequence is CSAPPGPNYGYTF. The CDR3 DNA follows: TGCAGTGCCCCTCCGGGTCCTAACTATGGCTACACCTTC.

V is TRBV24-1 and J is TRBJ2-1; D is unclear. The length of the CDR3 is 14 residues. Per the germline V gene, CDR1 is KGHDR and CDR2 is SFDVKD. V was clipped by 6 bases and J by 3 bases, with 11 bases between them. This CDR3 is CATSFGQSYNEQFF. Written as DNA, the CDR3 is TGTGCCACCAGTTTTGGTCAGAGCTACAATGAGCAGTTCTTC.

The chain links TRBV9 to TRBJ2-3; the D is unclear. CDR1 and CDR2 from the germline V gene are SGDLS and YYNGEE. The germline V and J ends were trimmed by 2 bases and 5 bases, with 12 bases remaining between them. This CDR3 is 14 amino acids long. CDR3 nucleotide sequence: TGTGCCAGCAGCGTCTATTCGTGGGAAGATACGCAGTATTTT. It translates to CASSVYSWEDTQYF.

V usage is TRBV7-2 and J usage is TRBJ1-5; D is uncertain. The germline V gene encodes CDR1 SGHTA and CDR2 FQGNSA. The ends were cut back, 1 base at V and 4 bases at J, with 8 bases in the middle. This CDR3 comprises 14 residues. CDR3 DNA sequence: TGTGCCAGCAGCTTAGATGCGGGTAATCAGCCCCAGCATTTT. This codes for CASSLDAGNQPQHF.

J is TRBJ2-5 and V is TRBV5-1, with no clear D. The CDR3 totals 15 residues. Between the trimmed V and J ends, which lost 1 base and 3 bases, there was a span of 13 bases. Germline lookup yields CDR1 SGHRS and CDR2 YFSETQ. The chain's CDR3 is CASSLTGRAEETQYF. CDR3 DNA: TGCGCCAGCAGCTTGACTGGTCGGGCGGAAGAGACCCAGTACTTC.

In DNA form, the CDR3 reads TGTGCCATCAGTGAGTCTCGGTCTCCGGCGGATGAGCAGTTCTTC. Protein product: CAISESRSPADEQFF. The chain employs TRBV10-3 and TRBJ2-1; D is unclear. V dropped 0 bases and J dropped 8 bases, with 14 bases sitting between them. The CDR3 is made up of 15 amino acids. Germline values: CDR1 ENHRY, CDR2 SYGVKD.

Many counts were recorded for this clonotype. The chain employs TRBV29-1 and TRBJ2-1, with a weak D call TRBD2 (6 bases). The CDR3 has 14 amino acids. V shed 6 bases and J shed 0 bases, with 12 bases lying between them. Germline assignment: CDR1 SQVTM and CDR2 ANQGSEA. The CDR3 sequence is CSVLERASYNEQFF. CDR3 nucleotide sequence: TGCAGCGTCCTTGAGCGGGCCTCCTACAATGAGCAGTTCTTC.

This clonotype was seen at least ten times. The rearrangement uses TRBV12-3 or TRBV12-4 and TRBJ2-3; 8 nucleotides line up with TRBD2. V was pared by 3 bases and J by 4 bases, with 3 bases of the junction left unmatched. There are 14 residues in the CDR3. The CDR3 is CASSLAGGSDTQYF. The CDR3 bases are TGTGCCAGCAGTTTGGCGGGAGGTTCAGATACGCAGTATTTT.

V and J are TRBV28 and TRBJ2-7; D not certain. V gave up 2 bases and J gave up 3 bases, with 14 bases separating them. This CDR3 comprises 15 residues. CDR1 and CDR2 from the germline V gene are MDHEN and SYDVKM. CDR3 protein: CASSLSSLGIYEQYF. The CDR3 DNA reads TGTGCCAGCAGTTTAAGCTCGCTAGGAATCTACGAGCAGTACTTC.

V gene TRBV20-1 combines with J gene TRBJ1-4; possible D gene TRBD1, 5 bases. CDR1 and CDR2 (germline): DFQATT, SNEGSKA (reference sequence). Trimming took 5 bases from V and 4 from J, leaving 11 bases between them. The CDR3 runs 13 residues. The CDR3 DNA reads TGCAGTGCTCAAGGGACCTTTAATGAAAAACTGTTTTTT. Protein product: CSAQGTFNEKLFF.

This clonotype was seen a few times. The V call is TRBV25-1, the J call TRBJ2-7; TRBD1 might be the D (6 bases). The ends were cut back, 6 bases at V and 6 bases at J, with 18 bases in the middle. The CDR3 has 14 amino acids. Germline lookup yields CDR1 MGHDK and CDR2 SYGVNS. This CDR3 is CASRPNRVPSEQYF. For the CDR3, the DNA is TGTGCCAGCAGACCAAACAGGGTTCCAAGCGAGCAGTACTTC.

The J gene is TRBJ2-1, the V gene TRBV6-4; no definite D call. CDR1 is MRHNA, CDR2 SNTAGT, per germline. The V end lost 3 bases, the J end lost 4 bases, and 10 bases lay between the germline ends. CDR3 length: 14 amino acids. The CDR3 region is CASSESEAYNEQFF. The CDR3 DNA sequence: TGTGCCAGCAGTGAGTCTGAGGCTTACAATGAGCAGTTCTTC.

This clonotype has ten or more counts. The chain carries TRBV20-1 and TRBJ2-1; 11 nucleotides line up with TRBD2. CDR3 length equals 15 residues. Germline loops: CDR1 DFQATT, CDR2 SNEGSKA (reference sequence). V was clipped by 6 bases and J by 6 bases; unmatched bases: 10. The CDR3 reads CSASLAGGGGNEQFF. The CDR3 DNA reads TGCAGTGCCTCCCTAGCGGGAGGTGGGGGCAATGAGCAGTTCTTC.

This clonotype was seen once. The chain joins TRBV5-1 to TRBJ2-5; maybe TRBD1 (5 bases). The V end was cut by 4 bases, the J end by 0 bases, with 13 bases between. This CDR3 comprises 15 residues. Germline lookup yields CDR1 SGHRS and CDR2 YFSETQ. Here the CDR3 DNA reads TGCGCCAGCAGCCCCATCCCAGGGTACCAAGAGACCCAGTACTTC. Translation: CASSPIPGYQETQYF.

This sequence joins TRBV29-1 and TRBJ2-7; 7 bases are a match to TRBD1. CDR1 SQVTM and CDR2 ANQGSEA come from the germline V gene. The V segment lost 7 bases and the J segment 2 bases; nucleotides outside the gene matches: 2. The CDR3 covers 11 residues. The CDR3 protein is CSAGQAYEQYF. CDR3 coding DNA: TGCAGCGCCGGACAGGCCTACGAGCAGTACTTC.

The gene calls are TRBV27 and TRBJ2-1, with 11 bases that match TRBD2. Looked up from germline, CDR1 is MNHEY and CDR2 is SMNVEV (reference sequence). V lost 6 bases, J lost 3 bases, and 10 bases stayed unmatched. CDR3 length equals 17 residues. CDR3 sequence: CASRPRSGTSGYNEQFF. DNA for the CDR3: TGTGCCAGCAGACCGCGGTCCGGGACTAGCGGCTACAATGAGCAGTTCTTC.

The chain recombines TRBV12-3 or TRBV12-4 with TRBJ2-6; D possibly uses TRBD1 or TRBD2 (5 bases each). The CDR3 spans 17 residues. V was trimmed by 5 bases and J by 3 bases, leaving 17 bases between them. The CDR3 DNA follows: TGTGCCAGCAGTGCACGTGAGGGGAGTCATGGGGCCAACGTCCTGACTTTC. Protein product: CASSAREGSHGANVLTF.

The genes are TRBV15 and TRBJ2-2; 8 bases align to TRBD2. The CDR3 totals 19 residues. The germline CDR1 and CDR2 sequences are LNHNV and YYDKDF (reference sequence). J lost 5 bases, V lost 0 bases, and 14 bases had no gene match. The CDR3 DNA is TGTGCCACCAGCAGAGAGAGGGGGACTCCGGGACTAGGAACCGGGGAGCTGTTTTTT. Amino acid sequence: CATSRERGTPGLGTGELFF.